This T cell receptor (beta chain) was profiled in a study of blood T cell repertoires in COVID-19. Study background: There were acute and convalescent COVID-19 samples, and they came from the United States, Italy and Spain. The analysed material was cDNA or gDNA that came from T cells, B-cell-depleted T cells, or PBMCs.

Data came from immunoSEQ multiplex PCR; TCRdb stores just in-frame clones and leaves some out. The sample holds around 340,000 clones, less than 90% seen once. Trimming at V came to 3 bases and at J to 4 bases, leaving 5 bases not matched to a gene. The germline gives CDR1 SGHTA, CDR2 FQGNSA. This CDR3 has 15 amino acids. The rearrangement joins TRBV7-2 to TRBJ2-1; 8 bases agree with TRBD2. The TCR comes from an older woman with COVID-19, enrolled during active disease. The sequenced sample was peripheral blood. DNA of the CDR3: TGTGCCAGCAGCTTCAAGCGGGGGCCATACAATGAGCAGTTCTTC. It translates to CASSFKRGPYNEQFF.